This T cell receptor (beta chain) was profiled in a study of T cell repertoires in aging, cancer and after chemotherapy. Study at large: Glioblastoma patients receiving temozolomide-based therapy gave paired samples before and after chemotherapy. Whole-study findings and limits: Healthy donors lost TCR diversity with age mainly through richness, cancer patients through richness and evenness. Immunological memory after chemotherapy cannot be judged from the repertoire data. Across the chemotherapy interval, each cancer cohort showed higher median generation probability, suggesting thymic rebound.

TRB rearrangements spanning V, D and J were amplified using mixed TRB-A/B primers. Via MiXCR, TCRdb re-called the multiplex PCR reads, giving one row per CDR3 protein. The sample lists roughly 2,300 distinct CDR3 sequences, less than 25% seen once, with 32% in the top ten. CDR1 and CDR2 (germline): LNHDA, SQIVND (reference sequence). This CDR3 has 15 residues. The V end was cut by 3 bases, the J end by 2 bases, with 13 bases between. Sample share makes this clonotype medium-sized. Its target is unknown. Peripheral blood genomic DNA, not sorted cells or RNA, was the template. The sequencing sample was made of blood. J is TRBJ1-2 and V is TRBV19; no firm D call. The TCR sequence derives from a human donor with a solid tumor. CDR3 residues: CASSMDVGSNYGYTF. In DNA form, the CDR3 reads TGTGCCAGTAGTATGGACGTTGGTTCCAACTATGGCTACACCTTC.